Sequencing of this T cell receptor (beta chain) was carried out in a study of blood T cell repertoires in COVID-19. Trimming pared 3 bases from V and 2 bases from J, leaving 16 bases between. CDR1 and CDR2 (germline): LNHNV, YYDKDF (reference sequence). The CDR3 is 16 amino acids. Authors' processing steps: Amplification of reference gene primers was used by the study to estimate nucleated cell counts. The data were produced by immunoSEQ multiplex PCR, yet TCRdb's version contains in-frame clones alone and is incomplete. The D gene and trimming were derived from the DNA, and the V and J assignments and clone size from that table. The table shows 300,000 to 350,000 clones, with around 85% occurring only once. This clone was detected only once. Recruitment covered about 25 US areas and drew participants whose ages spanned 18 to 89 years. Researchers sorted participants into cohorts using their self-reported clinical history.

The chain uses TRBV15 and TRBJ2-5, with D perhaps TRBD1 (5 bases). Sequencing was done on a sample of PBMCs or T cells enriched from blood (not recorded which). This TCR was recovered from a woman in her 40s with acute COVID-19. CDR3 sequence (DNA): TGTGCCACCAGCAGCCGTGGGGCAGGGCGGCAAGAGACCCAGTACTTC. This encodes CATSSRGAGRQETQYF.